The 19 T cell receptor beta chains presented below share a single source sample, sequenced in a study of CD8 T cells in ankylosing spondylitis. Study-level findings and limits: A motif in TCR beta, a set of under 10 highly homologous variants, appeared characteristic of ankylosing spondylitis blood.

Their antigen targets remain unknown. TCRdb used MiXCR to reprocess the 5' RACE reads, holding one entry per CDR3 protein. The top ten clones hold roughly 3.5% of a sample with about 510,000 distinct CDR3 sequences, approximately 5% of them seen once. Sample: blood, either unsorted or a sorted T cell fraction (not recorded which). The receptors derive from a male donor with ankylosing spondylitis.

A few counts support this clonotype. The V gene is TRBV18, the J gene TRBJ2-7; 9 bases fit TRBD2. Trimming took 4 bases from V and 3 from J; bases not matched to a gene: 7. This CDR3 contains 15 residues. CDR1 and CDR2 from the germline V gene are KGHSH and LQKENI. The CDR3 nucleotides are TGTGCCAGCTCACTAACGGGACTAGCTAGCTACGAGCAGTACTTC. Translated: CASSLTGLASYEQYF.

This clonotype occurred many times. The chain carries TRBV28 and TRBJ2-1, with D maybe TRBD1 (6 bases). The germline gives CDR1 MDHEN, CDR2 SYDVKM. This CDR3 region has 15 residues. The V end lost 7 bases, the J end lost 0 bases, and 13 bases lay between the germline ends. This CDR3 reads CASTNRESSYNEQFF. The CDR3 nucleotides read TGTGCCAGCACTAACAGGGAAAGCTCCTACAATGAGCAGTTCTTC.

This clonotype was recorded at least ten times. The gene calls are TRBV5-5 and TRBJ1-6; TRBD1 agrees at 8 bases. This CDR3 is 16 amino acids long. V lost 3 bases to trimming and J lost 8 bases; unmatched junction nucleotides: 10. Per germline, CDR1 SGHKS and CDR2 YYEKEE (reference sequence). Written as DNA, the CDR3 is TGTGCCAGCAGCTGGGGGGACAGGAGGGAAGATTCACCCCTCCACTTT. Translated: CASSWGDRREDSPLHF.

In this sample, this clonotype turned up many times. CDR3 in amino acids: CASSPVGGSYNEQFF. CDR3 coding DNA: TGCGCCAGCAGCCCCGTTGGGGGCTCCTACAATGAGCAGTTCTTC. This sequence joins TRBV5-1 and TRBJ2-1; D may correspond to TRBD1 or TRBD2 (5 bases each). Germline V gene lookup returns CDR1 SGHRS and CDR2 YFSETQ. The CDR3 loop spans 15 amino acids. V lost 4 bases to trimming and J lost 0 bases, with 11 bases between them.

This clonotype was picked up many times. V is TRBV20-1 and J is TRBJ2-2, with D uncertain. Germline V gene data show CDR1 as DFQATT and CDR2 as SNEGSKA (reference sequence). The CDR3 has 14 residues. Trimming removed 3 bases from V and 1 base from J, with 9 bases in between. CDR3 DNA sequence: TGCAGTGCTAGGGTCGTAGGGAACACCGGGGAGCTGTTTTTT. This sequence encodes CSARVVGNTGELFF.

In its sample, this clonotype was seen many times. This sequence joins TRBV5-1 and TRBJ2-3, with 10 bases matching TRBD2. CDR3 length: 16 amino acids. The trim removed 3 bases at V and 5 bases at J, leaving 9 bases unmatched. CDR1 SGHRS and CDR2 YFSETQ come from the germline V gene. The CDR3 DNA sequence: TGCGCCAGCAGCTCCTCCCTAGCGGGAGCAGGAGATACGCAGTATTTT. Translating gives CASSSSLAGAGDTQYF.

In its sample, this clonotype was seen many times. For the CDR3, the DNA is TGCGCCAGCAGCCAAGACCCTCGGACAGATACGCAGTATTTT. Encoded protein: CASSQDPRTDTQYF. The rearrangement joins TRBV4-1 to TRBJ2-3; D not certain. This CDR3 spans 14 amino acids. V was trimmed by 0 bases and J by 3 bases, leaving 7 bases between them. The V gene's germline CDR1 is MGHRA and CDR2 YSYEKL.

In this sample, this clonotype turned up many times. CDR3 DNA sequence: TGCAGTGCTAAGGGGGATACGCAGTATTTT. Translated: CSAKGDTQYF. The chain employs TRBV20-1 and TRBJ2-3; D perhaps matches TRBD1 (5 bases). In germline, CDR1 is DFQATT, CDR2 SNEGSKA (reference sequence). V was clipped by 4 bases and J by 6 bases, with 5 bases between them. The CDR3 has 10 residues.

This clonotype showed up many times. This chain uses TRBV5-1 with TRBJ1-3; D gene ambiguous. The CDR3 extends over 14 amino acids. CDR1 and CDR2 from the germline V gene are SGHRS and YFSETQ. V lost 4 bases, J lost 0 bases, and 8 bases lay in between. The CDR3 DNA reads TGCGCCAGCAGCCCGGACTTCTCTGGAAACACCATATATTTT. It yields the protein CASSPDFSGNTIYF.

This clonotype was detected many times. V gene TRBV29-1 combines with J gene TRBJ1-1; D not resolved. V lost 6 bases and J 1 base, leaving 12 bases between the germline ends. The CDR3 length is 13 residues. Looked up from germline, CDR1 is SQVTM and CDR2 is ANQGSEA. In DNA form, the CDR3 reads TGCAGCGTGGCTAGGACGGGGAACACTGAAGCTTTCTTT. Protein: CSVARTGNTEAFF. Full variable domain (missing parts from reference TRBV29-1 and TRBJ1-1): SAVISQKPSRDICQRGTSLTIQCQVDSQVTMMFWYRQQPGQSLTLIATANQGSEATYESGFVIDKFPISRPNLTFSTLTVSNMSPEDSSIYLCSVARTGNTEAFFGQGTRLTVV.

V and J are TRBV2 and TRBJ2-7; 11 bases map to TRBD2. V trimming: 9 bases; J trimming: 3 bases; junction bases outside the gene matches: 10. CDR1 SNHLY and CDR2 FYNNEI come from the germline V gene. The CDR3 is 15 amino acids. CDR3 bases: TGTGCCAGTCTTTTAGCGGGAGGGGACTACTACGAGCAGTACTTC. Amino acid sequence: CASLLAGGDYYEQYF.

In this sample, this clonotype turned up a few times. The chain recombines TRBV7-2 with TRBJ2-1, with D unresolved. The CDR3 loop spans 14 amino acids. The V gene lost 0 bases and the J gene lost 3 bases, with 6 bases spanning the gap. The germline CDR1 and CDR2 sequences are SGHTA and FQGNSA. The CDR3 protein is CASSLAFIYNEQFF. In DNA form, the CDR3 reads TGTGCCAGCAGCTTAGCTTTTATCTACAATGAGCAGTTCTTC.

This clonotype was seen at least ten times. This chain links TRBV12-3 or TRBV12-4 with TRBJ2-5, with a possible D match to TRBD2 (6 bases). The CDR3 runs 13 residues. Trimming shortened V by 5 bases and J by 1 base, and 8 bases separated the two germline ends. The CDR3 DNA reads as TGTGCCAGCAGTCGTAGCGGCCAAGAGACCCAGTACTTC. Its protein product is CASSRSGQETQYF.

This clonotype has ten or more counts. The chain employs TRBV12-3 or TRBV12-4 and TRBJ2-3, with 8 bases fitting TRBD1. Unmatched junction bases numbered 6, after V lost 5 bases and J lost 2 bases. The CDR3 spans 15 residues. CDR3 protein: CASSLTGGDTDTQYF. The CDR3 DNA reads as TGTGCCAGCAGTCTCACAGGGGGAGACACAGATACGCAGTATTTT.

This clonotype was counted at least ten times. The rearrangement uses TRBV6-5 and TRBJ2-7, with TRBD1 identical over 7 bases. Germline V CDR1 and CDR2: MNHEY, SVGAGI. Losses at the gene ends were 5 bases for V and 3 bases for J; bases not matched to a gene: 7. The CDR3 extends over 14 amino acids. CDR3 amino acids: CASSTRQGIYEQYF. In DNA form, the CDR3 reads TGTGCCAGCAGTACCCGACAGGGTATCTACGAGCAGTACTTC.

At least ten counts were recorded for this clonotype. The J gene is TRBJ2-7, the V gene TRBV29-1; 7 nucleotides line up with TRBD2. CDR1 and CDR2 (germline): SQVTM, ANQGSEA. The V segment lost 0 bases and the J segment 4 bases; nucleotides outside the gene matches: 6. CDR3 length: 14 amino acids. CDR3 in amino acids: CSVEDGDSGYEQYF. CDR3 sequence (DNA): TGCAGCGTTGAAGATGGTGATAGCGGGTACGAGCAGTACTTC.

The chain employs TRBV2 and TRBJ2-5; weak D call: TRBD1 (5 bases). Trimming cost V 8 bases and J 4 bases, with 17 bases left between them. This CDR3 has 14 amino acids. Germline assignment: CDR1 SNHLY and CDR2 FYNNEI. The CDR3 DNA sequence: TGTGCCAGCCAGTTGCAGGGTCAGGGAGAGACCCAGTACTTC. Amino acids: CASQLQGQGETQYF.

This clonotype has ten or more counts. This rearrangement joins TRBV5-1 to TRBJ1-2; D unclear. Germline V gene data show CDR1 as SGHRS and CDR2 as YFSETQ. Trimming pared 2 bases from V and 8 bases from J, leaving 13 bases between. CDR3 length: 13 amino acids. The CDR3 DNA sequence: TGCGCCAGCAGCTTTACTAGGGAGAGGGGCTACACCTTC. Translation gives CASSFTRERGYTF.

In its sample, this clonotype was seen many times. This chain connects TRBV12-3 or TRBV12-4 to TRBJ1-1; D gene unclear. The CDR3 length is 13 residues. Trimming cost V 6 bases and J 0 bases, with 8 bases left between them. CDR3 sequence (DNA): TGTGCCAGCAGCTCACAGATGAACACTGAAGCTTTCTTT. This encodes CASSSQMNTEAFF.